This T cell receptor beta chain was documented in a study of T-cell reconstitution after alpha-beta-depleted transplantation in children (dated by TCRdb to the mid-2010s). Notes on the research overall: T-cell immune reconstitution after TCRalphabeta/CD19-depleted allogeneic hematopoietic cell transplantation in children was quantitatively tracked in the study by means of TCR repertoire profiling. The full study reports these points: In some patients, the high TCRbeta diversity seen at day 60 was put down to recipient T cells and intrathymic progenitors that had survived conditioning. The frequencies of hyperexpanded clones fell over the following months, and after one year, T-cell counts and TCRbeta diversity were mostly attributed to newly produced T cells. About two months after transplant, the apparently early recovery of alphabetaT-cell counts reportedly depended on just several hundred clones that had expanded rapidly and came from non-depleted graft cells.

The library was made by PCR. Sequencing used an Illumina HiSeq 2500. TCR libraries were prepared with molecular barcoding, using unique molecular identifiers to normalize TCRbeta repertoire quantification. The public reads were run again by TCRdb, first through fastp at Q25 and then through MiXCR, and only productive beta chains were kept. Each entry merges the rows of one CDR3 protein and shows their most common DNA and genes. The sample table records about 870,000 distinct CDR3 sequences; roughly 15% of these occur just once. The top ten clonotypes cover 5% of the sample. Worth noting for this clonotype: What antigen it recognizes has not been identified. Base qualities are not recorded, but no much larger clone differs from it by a single base.

This sample's treatment or condition label indicates: allogeneic hematopoietic cell transplantation with graft depleted of TCRalphabeta T cells and CD19 B cells. The children who served as transplant recipients had been given grafts of TCRalphabeta/CD19-depleted allogeneic hematopoietic cells. Compared with germline, V lacks 6 bases and J lacks 7 bases; bases without a gene match: 10. CDR1 and CDR2 (SEHNR, FQNEAQ) derive from the germline V gene (reference sequence). The CDR3 numbers 14 residues from cysteine through phenylalanine. This entry keeps only the CDR3 DNA: 42 bases, framed from base 1. The material sequenced was PBMCs, mostly from graft donor cells, taken 360 days after TCRalphabeta/CD19-depleted stem cell transplant. The sequence joins TRBV7-9 to TRBJ1-1; TRBD1 matches 8 bases in the middle. The clonotype originates from a male patient younger than 18 who had a stem cell transplant for acute lymphoblastic leukemia, so the T cells may come from the graft donor. The sequenced DNA: TGTGCCAGCAGTTCAGGCGACAGGGGATATGAAGCTTTCTTT. Its amino acids are CASSSGDRGYEAFF. Supplemented by the reference TRBV7-9 and TRBJ1-1 proteins around the CDR3, the complete variable domain is DTGVSQNPRHKITKRGQNVTFRCDPISEHNRLYWYRQTLGQGPEFLTYFQNEAQLEKSRLLSDRFSAERPKGSFSTLEIQRTEQGDSAMYLCASSSGDRGYEAFFGQGTRLTVV.